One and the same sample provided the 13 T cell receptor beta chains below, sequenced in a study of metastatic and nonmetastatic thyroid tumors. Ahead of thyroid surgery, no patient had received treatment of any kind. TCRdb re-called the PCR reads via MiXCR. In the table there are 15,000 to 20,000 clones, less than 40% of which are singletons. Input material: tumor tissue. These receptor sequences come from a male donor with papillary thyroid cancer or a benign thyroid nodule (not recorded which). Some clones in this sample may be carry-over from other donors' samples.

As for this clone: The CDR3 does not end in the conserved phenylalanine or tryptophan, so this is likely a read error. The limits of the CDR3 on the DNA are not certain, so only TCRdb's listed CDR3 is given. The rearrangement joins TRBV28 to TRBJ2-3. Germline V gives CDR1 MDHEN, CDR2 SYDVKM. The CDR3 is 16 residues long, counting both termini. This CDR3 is CARSLDFWPSTDTHYV.

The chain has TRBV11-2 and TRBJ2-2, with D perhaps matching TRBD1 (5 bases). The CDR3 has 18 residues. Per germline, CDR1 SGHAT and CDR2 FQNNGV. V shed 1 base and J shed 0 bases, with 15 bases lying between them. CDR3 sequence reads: CASSLVLVGLANTGELFF. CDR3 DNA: TGTGCCAGCAGCTTAGTTTTAGTGGGGCTAGCGAACACCGGGGAGCTGTTTTTT.

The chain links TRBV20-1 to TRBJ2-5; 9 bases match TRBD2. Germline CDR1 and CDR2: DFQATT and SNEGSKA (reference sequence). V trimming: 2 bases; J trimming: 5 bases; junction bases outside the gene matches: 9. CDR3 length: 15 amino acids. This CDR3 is CSARTPSGTRETQYF. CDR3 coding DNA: TGCAGTGCTAGAACTCCTAGCGGGACGAGGGAGACCCAGTACTTC.

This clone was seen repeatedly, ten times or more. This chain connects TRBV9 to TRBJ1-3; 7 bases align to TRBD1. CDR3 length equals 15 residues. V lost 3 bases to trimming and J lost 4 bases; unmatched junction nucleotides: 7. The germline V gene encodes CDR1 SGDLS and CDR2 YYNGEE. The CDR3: CASSGEGTAGNTIYF. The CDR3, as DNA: TGTGCCAGCAGCGGTGAAGGGACAGCCGGAAACACCATATATTTT.

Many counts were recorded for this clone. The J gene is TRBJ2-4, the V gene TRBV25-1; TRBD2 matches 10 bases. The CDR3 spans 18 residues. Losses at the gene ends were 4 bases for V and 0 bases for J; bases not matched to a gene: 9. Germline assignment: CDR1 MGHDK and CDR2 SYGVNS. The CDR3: CASSVRTSGTIAKNIQYF. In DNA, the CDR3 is TGTGCCAGCAGTGTTAGAACTAGCGGGACAATAGCCAAAAACATTCAGTACTTC. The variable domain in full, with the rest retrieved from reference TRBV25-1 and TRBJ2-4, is EADIYQTPRYLVIGTGKKITLECSQTMGHDKMYWYQQDPGMELHLIHYSYGVNSTEKGDLSSESTVSRIRTEHFPLTLESARPSHTSQYLCASSVRTSGTIAKNIQYFGAGTRLSVL.

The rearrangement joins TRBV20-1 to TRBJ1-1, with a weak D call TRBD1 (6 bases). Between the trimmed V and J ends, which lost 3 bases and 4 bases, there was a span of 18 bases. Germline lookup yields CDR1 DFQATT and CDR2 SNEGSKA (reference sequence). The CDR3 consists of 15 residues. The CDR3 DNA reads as TGCAGTGCTAGGAGGCCCGGGGGGCGGGGCACTGAAGCTTTCTTT. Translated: CSARRPGGRGTEAFF.

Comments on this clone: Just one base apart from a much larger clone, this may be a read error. The CDR3 is CASSLGGGTWWYTEAFF. CDR3 coding DNA: TGTGCCAGCAGCTTAGGGGGCGGAACATGGTGGTACACTGAAGCTTTCTTT. The rearrangement joins TRBV5-6 to TRBJ1-1, with 7 bases lining up with TRBD1. CDR3 size: 17 residues. V was clipped by 2 bases and J by 3 bases; unmatched bases: 13. In germline, CDR1 is SGHDT, CDR2 YYEEEE.

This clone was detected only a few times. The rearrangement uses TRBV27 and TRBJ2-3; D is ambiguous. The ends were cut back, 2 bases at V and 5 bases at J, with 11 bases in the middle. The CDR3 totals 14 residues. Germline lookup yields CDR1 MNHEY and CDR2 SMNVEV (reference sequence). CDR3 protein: CASSLIVRIDTQYF. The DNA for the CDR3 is TGTGCCAGCAGTTTAATCGTTCGCATAGATACGCAGTATTTT.

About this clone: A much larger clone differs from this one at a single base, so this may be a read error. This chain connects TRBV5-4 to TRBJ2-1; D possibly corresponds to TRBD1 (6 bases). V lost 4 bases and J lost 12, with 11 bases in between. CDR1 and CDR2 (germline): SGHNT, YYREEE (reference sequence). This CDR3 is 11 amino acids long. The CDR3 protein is CASSPGHTQFF. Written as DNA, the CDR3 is TGTGCCAGCAGCCCGGGACATACGCAGTTCTTC.

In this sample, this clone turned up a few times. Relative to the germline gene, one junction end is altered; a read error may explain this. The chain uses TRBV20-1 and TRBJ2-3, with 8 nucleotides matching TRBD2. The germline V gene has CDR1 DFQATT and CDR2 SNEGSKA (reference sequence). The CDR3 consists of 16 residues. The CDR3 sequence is CSARVGTRRRTDTQYF. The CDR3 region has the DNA TGCAGTGCGAGAGTGGGGACTAGACGGAGAACTGATACGCAGTATTTT.

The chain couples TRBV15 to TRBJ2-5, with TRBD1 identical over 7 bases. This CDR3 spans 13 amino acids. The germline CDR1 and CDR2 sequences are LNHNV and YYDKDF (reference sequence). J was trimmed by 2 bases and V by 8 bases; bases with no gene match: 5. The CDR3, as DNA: TGTGCCACCGGGACAGCACTACAAGAGACCCAGTACTTC. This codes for CATGTALQETQYF.

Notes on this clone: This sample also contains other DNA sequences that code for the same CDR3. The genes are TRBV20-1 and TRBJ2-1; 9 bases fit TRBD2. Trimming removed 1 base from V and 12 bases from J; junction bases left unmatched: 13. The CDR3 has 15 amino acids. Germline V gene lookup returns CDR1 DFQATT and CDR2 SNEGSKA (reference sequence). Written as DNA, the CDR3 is TGCAGTGCTAGAGCTGCGGGAGGGCCATCTCTTTCGCAGTTCTTC. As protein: CSARAAGGPSLSQFF.

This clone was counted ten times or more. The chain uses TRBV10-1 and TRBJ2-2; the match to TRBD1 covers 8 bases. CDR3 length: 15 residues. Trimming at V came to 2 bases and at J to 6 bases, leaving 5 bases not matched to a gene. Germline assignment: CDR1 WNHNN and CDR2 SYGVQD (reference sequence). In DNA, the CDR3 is TGCGCCAGCAGTGAGACGGACAGGGTTTCCGGGGAGCTGTTTTTT. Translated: CASSETDRVSGELFF.